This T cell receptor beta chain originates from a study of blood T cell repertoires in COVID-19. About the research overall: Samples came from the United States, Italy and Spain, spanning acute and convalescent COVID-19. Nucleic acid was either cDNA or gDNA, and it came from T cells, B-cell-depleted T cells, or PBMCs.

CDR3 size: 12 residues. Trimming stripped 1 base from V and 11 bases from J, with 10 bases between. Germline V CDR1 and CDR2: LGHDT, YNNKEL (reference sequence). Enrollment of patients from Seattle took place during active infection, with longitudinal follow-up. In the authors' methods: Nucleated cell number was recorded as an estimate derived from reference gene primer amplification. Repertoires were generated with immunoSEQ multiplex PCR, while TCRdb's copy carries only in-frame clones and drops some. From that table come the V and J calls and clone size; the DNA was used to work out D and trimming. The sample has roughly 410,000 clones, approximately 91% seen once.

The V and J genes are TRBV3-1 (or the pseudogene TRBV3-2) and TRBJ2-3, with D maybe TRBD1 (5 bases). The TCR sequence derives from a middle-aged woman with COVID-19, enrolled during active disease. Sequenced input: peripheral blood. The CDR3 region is CASSQAETVQYF. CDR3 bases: TGTGCCAGCAGCCAAGCGGAGACAGTGCAGTATTTT.